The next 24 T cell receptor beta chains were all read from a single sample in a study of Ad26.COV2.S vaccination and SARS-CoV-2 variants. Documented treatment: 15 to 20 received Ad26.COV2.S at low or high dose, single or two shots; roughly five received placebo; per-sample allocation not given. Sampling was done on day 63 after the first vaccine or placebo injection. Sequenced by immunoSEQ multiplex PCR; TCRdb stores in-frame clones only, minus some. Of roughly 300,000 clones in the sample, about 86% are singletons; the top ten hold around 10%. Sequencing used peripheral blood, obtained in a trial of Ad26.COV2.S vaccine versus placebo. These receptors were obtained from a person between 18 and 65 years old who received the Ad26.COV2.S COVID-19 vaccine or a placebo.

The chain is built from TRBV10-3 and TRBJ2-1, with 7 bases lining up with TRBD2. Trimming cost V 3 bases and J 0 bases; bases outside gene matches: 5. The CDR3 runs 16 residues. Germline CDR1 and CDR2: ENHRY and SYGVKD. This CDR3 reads CAISESSGSSYNEQFF. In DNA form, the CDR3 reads TGTGCCATCAGTGAATCTAGCGGAAGCTCCTACAATGAGCAGTTCTTC.

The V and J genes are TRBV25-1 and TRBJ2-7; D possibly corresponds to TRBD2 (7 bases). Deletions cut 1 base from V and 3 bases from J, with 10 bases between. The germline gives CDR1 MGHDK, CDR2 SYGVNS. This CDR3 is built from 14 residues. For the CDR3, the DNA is TGTGCCAGCAGTGAATGGGGGGGCAGCTACGAGCAGTACTTC. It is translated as CASSEWGGSYEQYF.

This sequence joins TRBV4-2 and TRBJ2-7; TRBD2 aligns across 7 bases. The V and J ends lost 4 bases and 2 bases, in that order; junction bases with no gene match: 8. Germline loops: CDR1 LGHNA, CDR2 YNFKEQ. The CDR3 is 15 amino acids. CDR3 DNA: TGTGCCAGCAGCCGAGAACTAGCGTTTGCCTACGAGCAGTACTTC. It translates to CASSRELAFAYEQYF.

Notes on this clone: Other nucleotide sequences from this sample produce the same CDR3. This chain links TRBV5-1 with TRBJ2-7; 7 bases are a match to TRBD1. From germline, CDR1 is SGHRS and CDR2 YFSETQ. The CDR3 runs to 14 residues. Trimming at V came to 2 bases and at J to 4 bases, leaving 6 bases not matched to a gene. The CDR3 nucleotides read TGCGCCAGCAGCTTAACCGGGACAGCATACGAGCAGTACTTC. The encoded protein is CASSLTGTAYEQYF.

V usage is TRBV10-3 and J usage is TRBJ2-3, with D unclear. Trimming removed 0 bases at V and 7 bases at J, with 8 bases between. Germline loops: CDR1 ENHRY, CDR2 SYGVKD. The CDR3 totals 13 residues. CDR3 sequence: CAISESNGYTQYF. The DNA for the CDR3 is TGTGCCATCAGTGAGTCGAACGGGTATACGCAGTATTTT.

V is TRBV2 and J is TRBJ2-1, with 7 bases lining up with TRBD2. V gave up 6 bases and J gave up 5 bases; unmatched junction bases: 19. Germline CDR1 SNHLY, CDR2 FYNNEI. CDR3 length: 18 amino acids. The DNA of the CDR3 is TGTGCCAGCAGGAAGGGGTTGGTAAGGACTAGGGTCAACAATGAGCAGTTCTTC. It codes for CASRKGLVRTRVNNEQFF.

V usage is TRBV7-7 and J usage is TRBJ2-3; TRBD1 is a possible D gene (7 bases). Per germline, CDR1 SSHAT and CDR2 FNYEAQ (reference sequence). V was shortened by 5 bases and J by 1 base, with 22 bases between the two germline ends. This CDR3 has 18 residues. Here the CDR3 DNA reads TGTGCCAGCAGCCTTCGCGCGGGACAGACTCGGGGCACAGATACGCAGTATTTT. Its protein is CASSLRAGQTRGTDTQYF.

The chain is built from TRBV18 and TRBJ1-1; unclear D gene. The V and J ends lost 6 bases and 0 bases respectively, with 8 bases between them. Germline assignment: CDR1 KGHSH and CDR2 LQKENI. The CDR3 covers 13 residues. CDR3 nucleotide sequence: TGTGCCAGCTCTGGAGATATGAACACTGAAGCTTTCTTT. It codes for CASSGDMNTEAFF.

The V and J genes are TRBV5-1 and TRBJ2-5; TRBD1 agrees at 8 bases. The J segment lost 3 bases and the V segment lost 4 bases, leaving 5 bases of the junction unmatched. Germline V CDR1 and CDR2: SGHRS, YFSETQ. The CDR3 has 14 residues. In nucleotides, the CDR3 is TGCGCCAGCAGCGTGGGACAGGTAGAAGAGACCCAGTACTTC. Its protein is CASSVGQVEETQYF.

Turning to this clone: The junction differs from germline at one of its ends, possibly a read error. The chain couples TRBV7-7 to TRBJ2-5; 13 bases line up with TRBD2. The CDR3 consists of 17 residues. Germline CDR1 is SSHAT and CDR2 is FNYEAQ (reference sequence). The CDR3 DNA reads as TGTGCTAGCAGCACGGGACTAGCGGGGCGTACCATAGAGACCCAGTACTTC. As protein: CASSTGLAGRTIETQYF.

The CDR3 nucleotides are TGTGCCAGCAGTTCCGGGACCCTCAATGAGCAGTTCTTC. It encodes CASSSGTLNEQFF. The rearrangement links TRBV28 to TRBJ2-1; D is possibly TRBD1 or TRBD2 (5 bases each). V was cut by 4 bases and J by 6 bases, with 10 bases left in between. The CDR3 extends over 13 amino acids. CDR1 and CDR2 from the germline V gene are MDHEN and SYDVKM. Looking up the rest from reference TRBV28 and TRBJ2-1 gives the full variable domain: DVKVTQSSRYLVKRTGEKVFLECVQDMDHENMFWYRQDPGLGLRLIYFSYDVKMKEKGDIPEGYSVSREKKERFSLILESASTNQTSMYLCASSSGTLNEQFFGPGTRLTVL.

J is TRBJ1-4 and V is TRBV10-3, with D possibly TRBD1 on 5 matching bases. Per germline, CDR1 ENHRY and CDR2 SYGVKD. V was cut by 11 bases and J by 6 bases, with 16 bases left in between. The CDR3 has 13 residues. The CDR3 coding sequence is TGTGCCGCCACGGGGGGGGTGGATGAAAAACTGTTTTTT. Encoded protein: CAATGGVDEKLFF.

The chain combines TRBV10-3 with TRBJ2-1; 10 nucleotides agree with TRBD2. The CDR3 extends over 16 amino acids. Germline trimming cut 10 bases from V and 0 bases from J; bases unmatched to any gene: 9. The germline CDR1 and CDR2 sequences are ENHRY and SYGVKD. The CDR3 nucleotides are TGTGCCACGTTACCGGGACTAGCGAGCTCCTACAATGAGCAGTTCTTC. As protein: CATLPGLASSYNEQFF.

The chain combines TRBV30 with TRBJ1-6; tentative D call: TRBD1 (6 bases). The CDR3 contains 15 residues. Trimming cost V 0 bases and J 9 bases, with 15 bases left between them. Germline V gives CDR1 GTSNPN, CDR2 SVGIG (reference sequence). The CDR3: CAWSVPGQMSSPLHF. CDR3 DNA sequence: TGTGCCTGGAGTGTTCCCGGACAGATGAGTTCACCCCTCCACTTT.

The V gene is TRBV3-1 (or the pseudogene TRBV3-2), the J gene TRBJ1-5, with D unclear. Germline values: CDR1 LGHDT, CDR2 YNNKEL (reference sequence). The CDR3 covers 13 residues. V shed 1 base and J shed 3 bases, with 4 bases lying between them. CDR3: CASSQGANQPQHF. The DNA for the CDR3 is TGTGCCAGCAGCCAAGGTGCCAATCAGCCCCAGCATTTT.

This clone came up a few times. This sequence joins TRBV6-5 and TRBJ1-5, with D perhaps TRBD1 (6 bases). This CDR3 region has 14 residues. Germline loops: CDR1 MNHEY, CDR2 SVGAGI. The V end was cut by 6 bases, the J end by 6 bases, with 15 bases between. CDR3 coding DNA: TGTGCCAGCAGCTCCGGACAGATTACTCAGCCCCAGCATTTT. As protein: CASSSGQITQPQHF.

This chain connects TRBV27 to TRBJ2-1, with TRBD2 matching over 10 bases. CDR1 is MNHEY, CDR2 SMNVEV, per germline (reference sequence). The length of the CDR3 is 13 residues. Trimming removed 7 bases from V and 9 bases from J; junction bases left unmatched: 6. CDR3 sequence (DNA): TGTGCCAGCAAGGCTAGCGGGAGAGGTGAGCAGTTCTTC. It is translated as CASKASGRGEQFF.

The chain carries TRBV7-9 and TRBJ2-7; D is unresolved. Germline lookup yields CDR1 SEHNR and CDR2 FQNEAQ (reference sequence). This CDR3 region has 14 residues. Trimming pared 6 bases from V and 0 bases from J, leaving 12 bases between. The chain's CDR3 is CASSRAANSYEQYF. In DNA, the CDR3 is TGTGCCAGCAGTAGGGCGGCCAACTCCTACGAGCAGTACTTC.

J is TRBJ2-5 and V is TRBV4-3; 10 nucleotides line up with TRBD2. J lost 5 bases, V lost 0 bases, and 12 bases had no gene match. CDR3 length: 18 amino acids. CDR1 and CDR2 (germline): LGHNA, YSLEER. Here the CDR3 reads CASSQEQRGGAGVETQYF. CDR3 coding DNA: TGCGCCAGCAGCCAAGAGCAGCGGGGGGGCGCCGGAGTGGAGACCCAGTACTTC.

The CDR3 coding sequence is TGTGCCAGCAGCTTAGTCGGGCTCAACAATGAGCAGTTCTTC. Its translation is CASSLVGLNNEQFF. The chain links TRBV7-2 to TRBJ2-1, with D unresolved. CDR3 length: 14 residues. Germline V gives CDR1 SGHTA, CDR2 FQGNSA. Trimming left V 1 base short and J 5 bases short, with 9 bases between.

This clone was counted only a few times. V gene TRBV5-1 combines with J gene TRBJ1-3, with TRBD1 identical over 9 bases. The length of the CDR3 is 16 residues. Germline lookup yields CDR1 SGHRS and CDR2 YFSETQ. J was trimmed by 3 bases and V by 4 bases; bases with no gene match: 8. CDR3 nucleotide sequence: TGCGCCAGCAGCCCAACGGGACAGGGATATGGAAACACCATATATTTT. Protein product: CASSPTGQGYGNTIYF.

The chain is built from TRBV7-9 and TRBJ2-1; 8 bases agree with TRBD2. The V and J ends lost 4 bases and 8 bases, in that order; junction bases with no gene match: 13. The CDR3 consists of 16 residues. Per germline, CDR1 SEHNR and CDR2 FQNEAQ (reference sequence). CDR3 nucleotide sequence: TGTGCCAGCAGCTCCCGAGCGGGGGCCGAGGGATATGAGCAGTTCTTC. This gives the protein CASSSRAGAEGYEQFF.

This CDR3 is CASSQEQRSYEQYF. The CDR3 DNA sequence: TGTGCCAGCAGCCAAGAACAGCGGTCCTACGAGCAGTACTTC. The chain couples TRBV4-2 to TRBJ2-7; a weak D match, TRBD2 (5 bases). V was cut by 0 bases and J by 1 base, with 7 bases left in between. The CDR3 loop spans 14 amino acids. The V gene's germline CDR1 is LGHNA and CDR2 YNFKEQ.

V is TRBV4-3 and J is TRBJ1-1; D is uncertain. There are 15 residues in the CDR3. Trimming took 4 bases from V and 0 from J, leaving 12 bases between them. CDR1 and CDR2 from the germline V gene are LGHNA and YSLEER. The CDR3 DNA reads TGCGCCAGCAGCCGTCAAGGCAGTCTGAACACTGAAGCTTTCTTT. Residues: CASSRQGSLNTEAFF.